One sample yielded the 21 T cell receptor beta chains listed below, sequenced in a study of cytotoxic CD8 clonotypes in ibrutinib-treated CLL. Clones were sequenced by immunoSEQ multiplex PCR, and TCRdb holds only the in-frame ones, with some missing. The table includes more than 70,000 clones, about four fifths detected once. Sequencing was performed on PBMCs, taken after 12 months of ibrutinib treatment. The receptors shown here come from a human donor with chronic lymphocytic leukemia.

This sequence joins TRBV4-2 and TRBJ2-7; 8 nucleotides line up with TRBD2. V gave up 0 bases and J gave up 4 bases; unmatched junction bases: 8. Germline CDR1 reads LGHNA; CDR2 reads YNFKEQ. The CDR3 totals 16 residues. The DNA for the CDR3 is TGTGCCAGCAGCCAAGATAGGGTCATAGCGGGATACGAGCAGTACTTC. Protein: CASSQDRVIAGYEQYF.

In regard to this clone: The sample contains more than one DNA sequence encoding this CDR3. The chain joins TRBV28 to TRBJ2-7; D gene unclear. V was trimmed by 6 bases and J by 6 bases, leaving 15 bases between them. The CDR3 loop spans 13 amino acids. CDR1 and CDR2 from the germline V gene are MDHEN and SYDVKM. CDR3 residues: CASSPGPGREQYF. In DNA form, the CDR3 reads TGTGCCAGCAGCCCTGGACCGGGCCGCGAGCAGTACTTC.

The chain couples TRBV30 to TRBJ2-1; the D gene is possibly TRBD2 (6 bases). Germline V CDR1 and CDR2: GTSNPN, SVGIG (reference sequence). The ends were cut back, 2 bases at V and 12 bases at J, with 17 bases in the middle. This CDR3 is built from 13 residues. CDR3 bases: TGTGCCTGGAGTCCTCAGGGAGGTCACTGGCAGTTCTTC. Translating it yields CAWSPQGGHWQFF.

The J gene is TRBJ2-3, the V gene TRBV25-1; TRBD2 is a possible D gene (6 bases). The CDR3 spans 13 residues. V shed 6 bases and J shed 4 bases, with 11 bases lying between them. Germline CDR1 and CDR2: MGHDK and SYGVNS. The CDR3 sequence: CASSDRGSDTQYF. CDR3 nucleotides: TGTGCCAGCAGCGATCGGGGGTCAGATACGCAGTATTTT.

The chain recombines TRBV5-1 with TRBJ1-2; 9 bases agree with TRBD1. The CDR3 consists of 16 residues. CDR1 is SGHRS and CDR2 is YFSETQ in the germline V gene. Trimming at V came to 4 bases and at J to 7 bases, leaving 14 bases not matched to a gene. This CDR3 reads CASSPTPTGGDGGYTF. The CDR3 DNA sequence: TGCGCCAGCAGCCCAACCCCGACAGGGGGGGATGGTGGCTACACCTTC.

The chain recombines TRBV4-2 with TRBJ2-4, with D possibly being TRBD2 (5 bases). This CDR3 is 17 amino acids long. Looked up from germline, CDR1 is LGHNA and CDR2 is YNFKEQ. V lost 0 bases, J lost 0 bases, and 12 bases lay in between. The CDR3 sequence: CASSQDRGDLAKNIQYF. The CDR3 nucleotides read TGTGCCAGCAGCCAAGACCGGGGAGACCTAGCCAAAAACATTCAGTACTTC.

A remark on this clone: Other DNA sequences within the sample encode an identical CDR3. The V call is TRBV6-5, the J call TRBJ1-1; TRBD1 is a possible D gene (6 bases). Germline CDR1 MNHEY, CDR2 SVGAGI. The CDR3 has 16 amino acids. The ends were cut back, 0 bases at V and 0 bases at J, with 11 bases in the middle. CDR3 sequence: CASSYSGGGMNTEAFF. CDR3 sequence (DNA): TGTGCCAGCAGTTACTCTGGGGGCGGAATGAACACTGAAGCTTTCTTT.

This clone was found many times. The rearrangement joins TRBV6-5 to TRBJ1-1; D gene ambiguous. CDR1 is MNHEY and CDR2 is SVGAGI in the germline V gene. The CDR3 is 12 residues long. The germline V and J ends were trimmed by 9 bases and 2 bases, with 10 bases remaining between them. The CDR3 loop reads CASRSTNTEAFF. DNA of the CDR3: TGTGCCAGTCGTTCGACTAACACTGAAGCTTTCTTT.

J is TRBJ1-5 and V is TRBV6-5; D possibly corresponds to TRBD1 (6 bases). CDR3 length: 15 amino acids. With 6 bases removed from V and 5 bases from J, the gap between germline ends came to 17 bases. The germline V gene encodes CDR1 MNHEY and CDR2 SVGAGI. The CDR3 DNA reads TGTGCCAGCAGCCGAGACGGACAGTGGGATCAGCCCCAGCATTTT. Translating it yields CASSRDGQWDQPQHF.

V gene TRBV6-1 combines with J gene TRBJ2-1; weak D call: TRBD2 (6 bases). The V end lost 6 bases, the J end lost 8 bases, and 20 bases lay between the germline ends. The germline V gene has CDR1 MNHNS and CDR2 SASEGT. This CDR3 is built from 15 residues. The DNA for the CDR3 is TGTGCCAGCAGAATGGGGGGACTCCGGTCGGATGAGCAGTTCTTC. Protein sequence: CASRMGGLRSDEQFF.

This clone came up once. This chain uses TRBV6-1 with TRBJ1-5; D unresolved. Germline V gene data show CDR1 as MNHNS and CDR2 as SASEGT. V lost 6 bases to trimming and J lost 0 bases, with 12 bases between them. CDR3 length equals 15 residues. The CDR3 DNA sequence: TGTGCCAGCAGCCCCATGTTGGGTAGCAATCAGCCCCAGCATTTT. It yields the protein CASSPMLGSNQPQHF.

In this sample, this clone turned up a few times. The V and J genes are TRBV28 and TRBJ1-3; TRBD1 matches at 7 bases. V trimming: 2 bases; J trimming: 4 bases; junction bases outside the gene matches: 5. This CDR3 is built from 15 residues. Germline V gene sequence: CDR1 MDHEN, CDR2 SYDVKM. CDR3 amino acids: CASSLLTGWGNTIYF. The CDR3 DNA follows: TGTGCCAGCAGTTTACTGACAGGGTGGGGAAACACCATATATTTT. The full variable domain, with the rest looked up from reference TRBV28 and TRBJ1-3, is DVKVTQSSRYLVKRTGEKVFLECVQDMDHENMFWYRQDPGLGLRLIYFSYDVKMKEKGDIPEGYSVSREKKERFSLILESASTNQTSMYLCASSLLTGWGNTIYFGEGSWLTVV.

The V gene is TRBV18, the J gene TRBJ2-3; D possibly corresponds to TRBD2 (6 bases). Trimming removed 6 bases from V and 4 bases from J, with 11 bases in between. Germline V gene data show CDR1 as KGHSH and CDR2 as LQKENI. This CDR3 spans 13 amino acids. The CDR3 spells CASSRGGADTQYF. The CDR3 nucleotides read TGTGCCAGCTCCCGTGGAGGGGCAGATACGCAGTATTTT.

The chain joins TRBV7-9 to TRBJ2-1; 13 bases map to TRBD2. V trimming: 5 bases; J trimming: 8 bases; junction bases outside the gene matches: 9. The CDR3 loop spans 16 amino acids. Germline CDR1 SEHNR, CDR2 FQNEAQ (reference sequence). DNA of the CDR3: TGTGCCAGCAGCCGACTAGCGGGGGGTCACCACGATGAGCAGTTCTTC. Its translation is CASSRLAGGHHDEQFF. The whole variable domain, remainder taken from reference TRBV7-9 and TRBJ2-1, is DTGVSQNPRHKITKRGQNVTFRCDPISEHNRLYWYRQTLGQGPEFLTYFQNEAQLEKSRLLSDRFSAERPKGSFSTLEIQRTEQGDSAMYLCASSRLAGGHHDEQFFGPGTRLTVL.

The rearrangement uses TRBV7-2 and TRBJ1-5, with D perhaps TRBD1 (5 bases). The V gene lost 3 bases and the J gene lost 11 bases, with 11 bases spanning the gap. CDR1 SGHTA and CDR2 FQGNSA come from the germline V gene. This CDR3 comprises 12 residues. Written as DNA, the CDR3 is TGTGCCAGCAGCTTTGGGACCATGGCCCAGCATTTT. Translation gives CASSFGTMAQHF.

The chain is built from TRBV11-3 and TRBJ2-1; 9 nucleotides align to TRBD2. Germline V lookup: CDR1 SGHNT, CDR2 YENEEA. The CDR3 has 15 amino acids. J gave up 5 bases and V 1 base, and 3 bases lay outside the gene matches. For the CDR3, the DNA is TGTGCCAGCAGCTTAGGCGGGGGGGCCCACAATGAGCAGTTCTTC. Its translation: CASSLGGGAHNEQFF. The full variable domain, in which reference TRBV11-3 and TRBJ2-1 provide the parts outside the CDR3, is EAGVVQSPRYKIIEKKQPVAFWCNPISGHNTLYWYLQNLGQGPELLIRYENEEAVDDSQLPKDRFSAERLKGVDSTLKIQPAELGDSAVYLCASSLGGGAHNEQFFGPGTRLTVL.

This chain joins TRBV4-2 and TRBJ1-4, with D possibly TRBD1 on 5 matching bases. This CDR3 contains 15 residues. The V gene lost 1 base and the J gene lost 2 bases, with 8 bases spanning the gap. Germline V gives CDR1 LGHNA, CDR2 YNFKEQ. Here the CDR3 reads CASSQVGGTNEKLFF. The CDR3 region has the DNA TGTGCCAGCAGCCAAGTGGGGGGGACTAATGAAAAACTGTTTTTT.

The chain joins TRBV6-6 to TRBJ2-2, with D uncertain. Germline V gene lookup returns CDR1 MNHNY and CDR2 SVGAGI (reference sequence). Trimming stripped 2 bases from V and 6 bases from J, with 13 bases between. The CDR3 has 15 residues. The CDR3 loop reads CASSYELAGPGELFF. For the CDR3, the DNA is TGTGCCAGCAGTTACGAGTTAGCTGGACCCGGGGAGCTGTTTTTT.

CDR3 amino acids: CASSAEQGWGEQYF. The CDR3 DNA sequence: TGTGCCAGCAGCGCCGAACAGGGGTGGGGCGAGCAGTACTTC. V gene TRBV11-2 combines with J gene TRBJ2-7; TRBD1 agrees at 7 bases. The germline gives CDR1 SGHAT, CDR2 FQNNGV. Unmatched junction bases numbered 10, after V lost 5 bases and J lost 6 bases. CDR3 length equals 14 residues.

The chain is built from TRBV11-2 and TRBJ2-7; 7 bases align to TRBD2. V dropped 0 bases and J dropped 3; count of bases not matched to a gene: 5. Germline CDR1 and CDR2: SGHAT and FQNNGV. The CDR3 is 15 residues long. The CDR3 loop is CASSLEGRGDYEQYF. The DNA of the CDR3 is TGTGCCAGCAGCTTAGAAGGACGGGGGGACTACGAGCAGTACTTC. The full variable domain, its missing parts supplied by reference TRBV11-2 and TRBJ2-7, is EAGVAQSPRYKIIEKRQSVAFWCNPISGHATLYWYQQILGQGPKLLIQFQNNGVVDDSQLPKDRFSAERLKGVDSTLKIQPAKLEDSAVYLCASSLEGRGDYEQYFGPGTRLTVT.

This sequence joins TRBV10-3 and TRBJ2-2; D is possibly TRBD1 (5 bases). The CDR3 spans 17 residues. Germline CDR1 ENHRY, CDR2 SYGVKD. The V end was cut by 0 bases, the J end by 1 base, with 12 bases between. The DNA for the CDR3 is TGTGCCATCAGTGAGTCGGTGGGGCAGAGGAACACCGGGGAGCTGTTTTTT. This translates into CAISESVGQRNTGELFF.